This is a list of T cell receptor beta chains from one sample in a study of T cell responses to AZD1222 COVID-19 vaccine. The protocol was immunoSEQ multiplex PCR, while the TCRdb copy is restricted to in-frame clones and leaves out a portion. The table lists about 150,000 clones, 75% to 95% of them singletons. The specimen was peripheral blood, collected on day 0 of MenACWY control vaccination. Receptors were obtained from an adult in good health. CDR3s include the opening cysteine and the closing phenylalanine or tryptophan. The order of the fields is J gene, V gene, D gene, clone size, CDR3 protein, CDR3 DNA. The D gene is left open where the match is weak. Clone size, where shown, is once, few, many, or a class for clones that have expanded.

>TRBJ2-4|TRBV6-1|TRBD1|once
CASSEAPGGKGKNIQYF
TGTGCCAGCAGTGAAGCCCCAGGGGGCAAGGGCAAAAACATTCAGTACTTC
>TRBJ1-6|TRBV7-9|.|few
CASSVEQYSPLHF
TGTGCCAGCAGCGTAGAACAATATTCACCCCTCCACTTT
>TRBJ2-3|TRBV5-1|.|.
CASSSHTGADTQYF
TGCGCCAGCAGCTCCCATACTGGTGCAGATACGCAGTATTTT
>TRBJ2-2|TRBV5-1|.|.
CASSLGGHGELFF
TGCGCCAGCAGCTTGGGAGGGCACGGGGAGCTGTTTTTT
>TRBJ1-6|TRBV18|TRBD1|.
CASSPRQGGVYNSPLHF
TGTGCCAGCTCACCGAGGCAGGGGGGAGTCTATAATTCACCCCTCCACTTT
>TRBJ2-7|TRBV27|TRBD2|.
CASSLRQTSGLPYEQYF
TGTGCCAGCAGTTTGAGGCAGACTAGCGGGCTCCCCTACGAGCAGTACTTC
>TRBJ1-6|TRBV10-3|.|.
CAISEYLLGGSYNSPLHF
TGTGCCATCAGTGAGTACTTACTGGGAGGCTCCTATAATTCACCCCTCCACTTT
>TRBJ1-3|TRBV12-3/TRBV12-4|.|few
CASSSNSGNTIYF
TGTGCCAGCAGTTCAAACTCTGGAAACACCATATATTTT
>TRBJ1-2|TRBV5-1|.|.
CASSLSPLGSSVNYGYTF
TGCGCCAGCAGCTTGTCCCCCCTTGGCTCCTCCGTGAACTATGGCTACACCTTC
>TRBJ2-1|TRBV27|.|.
CASSELVDNEQFF
TGTGCCAGCAGCGAACTAGTCGACAATGAGCAGTTCTTC
>TRBJ2-7|TRBV7-2|TRBD2|.
CASSLALATYEQYF
TGTGCCAGCAGCTTAGCACTAGCGACCTACGAGCAGTACTTC
>TRBJ1-2|TRBV13|.|.
CASSLDRSSNYGYTF
TGTGCCAGCAGCTTAGACCGCTCCTCTAACTATGGCTACACCTTC
>TRBJ1-4|TRBV18|.|.
CASSPSQQGWGEKLFF
TGTGCCAGCTCACCCTCCCAACAGGGATGGGGTGAAAAACTGTTTTTT
>TRBJ2-7|TRBV21-1|.|.
CASSKLTDYYEQYF
TGTGCCAGCAGCAAATTGACGGACTACTACGAGCAGTACTTC
>TRBJ1-2|TRBV28|.|.
CASSERPYGYTF
TGTGCCAGCAGCGAAAGGCCTTATGGCTACACCTTC
>TRBJ1-3|TRBV3-1/TRBV3-2|TRBD1|.
CASRRQGLSTGNTIYF
TGTGCCAGCAGACGACAGGGGTTAAGCACTGGAAACACCATATATTTT